The clone carrying this T cell receptor beta chain was detected ten times or more. Its target is not known. TCR beta libraries were built with iRepertoire HTBI primers and Arm-PCR of CDR3 regions. Using its own MiXCR run on the multiplex PCR reads, TCRdb lists one record per CDR3 protein. The profile covers hundreds of thousands of distinct CDR3 sequences, with about 13% appearing a single time and roughly a tenth taken by the ten largest. Sample time point: newly diagnosed GD, antithyroid drugs for less than 3 months. Generation of the TCR library employed RNA extracted from PBMCs. The source of the sample is a study of regulatory T cells in long-lasting Graves disease. Study-wide background: Antithyroid drugs had been taken under 3 months by newly diagnosed Graves' patients. Study-wide findings and caveats: Peripheral blood alone, not thyroid tissue, underwent study.

This CDR3 is built from 14 residues. V was clipped by 2 bases and J by 0 bases, with 7 bases between them. Germline-derived CDR1 and CDR2 are SGHAT and FQNNGV. These data are also associated with another study on T cells in Graves' hyperthyroidism and ophthalmopathy. That publication notes: Absent ophthalmopathy progression within 18 months defined stable Graves' hyperthyroidism. The HTBI set primed first-round TCR CDR3 RT-PCR.

Sequenced here: peripheral blood mononuclear cells (PBMCs), sampled at new diagnosis, from a patient treated with antithyroid drugs. This TCR came from a man younger than 45 with Graves disease. The V and J genes are TRBV11-2 and TRBJ1-1, with a possible D match to TRBD1 (6 bases). The CDR3 DNA reads as TGTGCCAGCAGCTTAAGACAGGTGAACACTGAAGCTTTCTTT. This encodes CASSLRQVNTEAFF.